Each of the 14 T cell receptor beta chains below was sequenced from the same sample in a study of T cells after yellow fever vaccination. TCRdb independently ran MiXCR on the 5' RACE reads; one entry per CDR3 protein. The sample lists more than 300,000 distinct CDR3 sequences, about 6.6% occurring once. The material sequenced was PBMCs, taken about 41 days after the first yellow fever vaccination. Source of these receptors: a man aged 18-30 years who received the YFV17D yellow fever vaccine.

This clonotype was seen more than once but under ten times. The CDR3, as DNA: TGCGCCAGCAGCCGGGGGACCACAGATACGCAGTATTTT. This gives the protein CASSRGTTDTQYF. The gene calls are TRBV5-1 and TRBJ2-3, with a possible D match to TRBD2 (6 bases). Germline-derived CDR1 and CDR2 are SGHRS and YFSETQ. Deletions cut 4 bases from V and 2 bases from J, with 8 bases between. This CDR3 region has 13 residues.

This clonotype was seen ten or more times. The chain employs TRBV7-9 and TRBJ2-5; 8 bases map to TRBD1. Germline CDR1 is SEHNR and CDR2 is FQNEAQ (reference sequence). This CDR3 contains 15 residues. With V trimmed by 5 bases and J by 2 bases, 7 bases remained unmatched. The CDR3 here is CASSEPDRDQETQYF. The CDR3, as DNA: TGTGCCAGCAGCGAACCGGACAGGGATCAAGAGACCCAGTACTTC.

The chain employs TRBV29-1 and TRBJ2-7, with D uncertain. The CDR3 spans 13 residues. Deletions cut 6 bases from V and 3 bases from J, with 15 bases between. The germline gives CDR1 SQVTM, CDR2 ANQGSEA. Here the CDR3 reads CSVAHGFRYEQYF. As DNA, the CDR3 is TGCAGCGTCGCTCATGGATTCCGCTACGAGCAGTACTTC.

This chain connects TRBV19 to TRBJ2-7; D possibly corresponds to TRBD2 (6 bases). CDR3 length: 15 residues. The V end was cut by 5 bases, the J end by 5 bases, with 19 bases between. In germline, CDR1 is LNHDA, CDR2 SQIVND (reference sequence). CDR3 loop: CASSFRTLGGDEQYF. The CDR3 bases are TGTGCCAGTAGTTTCCGGACCCTTGGCGGGGACGAGCAGTACTTC.

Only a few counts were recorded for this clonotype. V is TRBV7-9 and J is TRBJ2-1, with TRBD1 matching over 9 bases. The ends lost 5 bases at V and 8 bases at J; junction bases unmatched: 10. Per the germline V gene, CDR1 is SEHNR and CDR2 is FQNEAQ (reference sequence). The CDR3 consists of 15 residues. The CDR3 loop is CASSDRDRVGDEQFF. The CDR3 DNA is TGTGCCAGCAGCGATCGGGACAGGGTTGGGGATGAGCAGTTCTTC.

CDR3 sequence reads: CSAARQYNEQFF. CDR3 DNA: TGCAGTGCTGCCAGACAGTACAATGAGCAGTTCTTC. The chain combines TRBV20-1 with TRBJ2-1; a possible D gene is TRBD1 (5 bases). V was cut by 5 bases and J by 4 bases, with 9 bases left in between. Germline assignment: CDR1 DFQATT and CDR2 SNEGSKA (reference sequence). The CDR3 is 12 amino acids.

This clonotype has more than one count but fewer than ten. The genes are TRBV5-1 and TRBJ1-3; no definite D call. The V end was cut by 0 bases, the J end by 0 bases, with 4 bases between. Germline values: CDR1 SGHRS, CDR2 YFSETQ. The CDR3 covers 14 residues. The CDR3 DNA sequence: TGCGCCAGCAGCTTGGGGGACTCTGGAAACACCATATATTTT. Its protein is CASSLGDSGNTIYF. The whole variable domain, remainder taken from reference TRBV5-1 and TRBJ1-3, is KAGVTQTPRYLIKTRGQQVTLSCSPISGHRSVSWYQQTPGQGLQFLFEYFSETQRNKGNFPGRFSGRQFSNSRSEMNVSTLELGDSALYLCASSLGDSGNTIYFGEGSWLTVV.

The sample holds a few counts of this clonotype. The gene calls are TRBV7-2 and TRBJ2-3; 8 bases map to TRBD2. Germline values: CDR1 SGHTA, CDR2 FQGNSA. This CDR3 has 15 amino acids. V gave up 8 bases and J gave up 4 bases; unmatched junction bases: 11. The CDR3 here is CASGPLSGGPDTQYF. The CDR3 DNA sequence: TGTGCCAGCGGGCCCCTAAGCGGGGGTCCAGATACGCAGTATTTT.

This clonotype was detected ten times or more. The CDR3 coding sequence is TGCGCCAGCAGCCAAGGGACTAGCGGGGATTCCTACAATGAGCAGTTCTTC. Translated: CASSQGTSGDSYNEQFF. The chain links TRBV4-3 to TRBJ2-1; 12 bases align to TRBD2. The CDR3 length is 17 residues. Per the germline V gene, CDR1 is LGHNA and CDR2 is YSLEER. Losses at the gene ends were 1 base for V and 1 base for J; bases not matched to a gene: 2.

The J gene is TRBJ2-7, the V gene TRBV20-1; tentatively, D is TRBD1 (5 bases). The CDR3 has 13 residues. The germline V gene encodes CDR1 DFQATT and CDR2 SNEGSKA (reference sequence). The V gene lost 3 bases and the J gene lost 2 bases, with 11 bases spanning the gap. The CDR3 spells CSASLRVPYEQYF. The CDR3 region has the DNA TGCAGTGCTAGTCTCAGGGTTCCCTACGAGCAGTACTTC.

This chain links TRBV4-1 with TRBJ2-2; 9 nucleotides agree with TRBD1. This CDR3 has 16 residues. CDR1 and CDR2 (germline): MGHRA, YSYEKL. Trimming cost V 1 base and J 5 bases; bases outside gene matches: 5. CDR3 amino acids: CASSQGGQGRTGELFF. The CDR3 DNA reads TGCGCCAGCAGCCAAGGGGGACAGGGTAGAACCGGGGAGCTGTTTTTT.

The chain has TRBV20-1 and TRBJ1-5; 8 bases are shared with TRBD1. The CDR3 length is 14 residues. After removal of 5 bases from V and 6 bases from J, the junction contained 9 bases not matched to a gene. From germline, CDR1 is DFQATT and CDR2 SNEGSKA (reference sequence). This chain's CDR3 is CSARTGRPGQPQHF. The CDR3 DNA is TGCAGTGCTCGGACAGGGAGGCCCGGTCAGCCCCAGCATTTT.

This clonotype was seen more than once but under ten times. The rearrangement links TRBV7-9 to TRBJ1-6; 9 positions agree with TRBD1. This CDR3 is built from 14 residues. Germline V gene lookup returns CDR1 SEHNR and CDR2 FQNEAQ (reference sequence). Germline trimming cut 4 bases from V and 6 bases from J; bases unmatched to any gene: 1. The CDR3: CASSYRGPNSPLHF. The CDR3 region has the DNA TGTGCCAGCAGCTACAGGGGGCCTAATTCACCCCTCCACTTT.

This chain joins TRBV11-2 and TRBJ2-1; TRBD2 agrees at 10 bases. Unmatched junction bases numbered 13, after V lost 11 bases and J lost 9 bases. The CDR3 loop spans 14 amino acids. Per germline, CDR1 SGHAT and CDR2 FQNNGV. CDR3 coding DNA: TGTGCCGCAAAGCTCGGGACTAGCGAGGCTGAGCAGTTCTTC. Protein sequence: CAAKLGTSEAEQFF.